The 23 T cell receptor beta chains below all came from one sample that was sequenced in a study of blood T cell repertoires in COVID-19. Assay: immunoSEQ multiplex PCR; the TCRdb copy retains only in-frame clones and omits some. The data hold some 200,000 clones, with around 83% observed a single time. The sequencing input was peripheral blood. These receptors were taken from a human donor in a cohort sampled during active COVID-19.

The CDR3 region is CASSQDQASFQSEQFF. The CDR3 coding sequence is TGCGCCAGCAGCCAAGATCAGGCTAGCTTCCAAAGTGAGCAGTTCTTC. This chain links TRBV4-1 with TRBJ2-1, with D maybe TRBD2 (5 bases). Germline V CDR1 and CDR2: MGHRA, YSYEKL. The CDR3 loop spans 16 amino acids. V was shortened by 0 bases and J by 9 bases, with 18 bases between the two germline ends.

This clone occurred once. The chain combines TRBV30 with TRBJ2-1, with D perhaps matching TRBD2 (6 bases). The CDR3 runs to 14 residues. The V and J ends lost 2 bases and 1 base respectively, with 9 bases between them. CDR1 GTSNPN and CDR2 SVGIG come from the germline V gene (reference sequence). For the CDR3, the DNA is TGTGCCTGGAGTATGGGGAGGTCCTACAATGAGCAGTTCTTC. This encodes CAWSMGRSYNEQFF.

V and J are TRBV7-2 and TRBJ1-1, with D maybe TRBD1 (6 bases). V was cut by 5 bases and J by 5 bases, with 9 bases left in between. Germline lookup yields CDR1 SGHTA and CDR2 FQGNSA. The CDR3 is 12 amino acids. In DNA, the CDR3 is TGTGCCAGCAGCACGGGGACAACTGAAGCTTTCTTT. Protein sequence: CASSTGTTEAFF.

The rearrangement joins TRBV27 to TRBJ2-1; 10 nucleotides match TRBD2. V shed 7 bases and J 8 bases; nucleotides not matched to a gene: 11. The CDR3 extends over 15 amino acids. The germline gives CDR1 MNHEY, CDR2 SMNVEV (reference sequence). This CDR3 is CASIQRGGTLYEQFF. In DNA form, the CDR3 reads TGTGCCAGCATTCAGCGGGGGGGGACTCTGTATGAGCAGTTCTTC.

The genes are TRBV11-1 and TRBJ2-2; TRBD2 agrees at 7 bases. V was pared by 0 bases and J by 4 bases, with 5 bases of the junction left unmatched. Germline loops: CDR1 SGHAT, CDR2 FQDESV (reference sequence). The CDR3 spans 16 residues. In nucleotides, the CDR3 is TGTGCCAGCAGCTTAGCGCCTAGCGGACGCACCGGGGAGCTGTTTTTT. This gives the protein CASSLAPSGRTGELFF.

The rearrangement uses TRBV9 and TRBJ1-2, with a tentative D call TRBD1 (6 bases). V lost 2 bases to trimming and J lost 0 bases, with 8 bases between them. The CDR3 loop spans 14 amino acids. Germline CDR1 SGDLS, CDR2 YYNGEE. For the CDR3, the DNA is TGTGCCAGCAGCGTGTCAGGGGCTAACTATGGCTACACCTTC. This codes for CASSVSGANYGYTF.

This clone has more than one count but fewer than ten. V is TRBV18 and J is TRBJ2-1; 7 nucleotides align to TRBD1. Germline V gives CDR1 KGHSH, CDR2 LQKENI. The CDR3 runs to 13 residues. The V and J ends lost 5 bases and 10 bases, in that order; junction bases with no gene match: 8. CDR3 sequence: CASSTDRAGEQFF. Here the CDR3 DNA reads TGTGCCAGCTCAACAGACAGGGCAGGAGAGCAGTTCTTC.

This clone appeared a few times. V gene TRBV7-6 combines with J gene TRBJ2-7; D not certain. Germline assignment: CDR1 SGHVS and CDR2 FNYEAQ. The V and J ends lost 5 bases and 1 base respectively, with 12 bases between them. CDR3 size: 14 residues. The CDR3 DNA reads TGTGCCAGCAGCCTGGCGGAGAATTCCTACGAGCAGTACTTC. Protein: CASSLAENSYEQYF.

The V call is TRBV7-2, the J call TRBJ2-7; D is possibly TRBD2 (7 bases). V lost 3 bases to trimming and J lost 1 base, with 13 bases between them. There are 15 residues in the CDR3. Germline lookup yields CDR1 SGHTA and CDR2 FQGNSA. CDR3 loop: CASSFGGLASYEQYF. DNA of the CDR3: TGTGCCAGCAGCTTCGGGGGGCTGGCGTCCTACGAGCAGTACTTC.

This chain links TRBV5-1 with TRBJ2-7, with 8 bases matching TRBD1. This CDR3 region has 16 residues. CDR1 is SGHRS and CDR2 is YFSETQ in the germline V gene. V lost 4 bases, J lost 4 bases, and 13 bases stayed unmatched. CDR3 sequence reads: CASSHNPTGEGYEQYF. The CDR3 nucleotides read TGCGCCAGCAGCCATAACCCGACAGGGGAAGGTTACGAGCAGTACTTC.

V is TRBV27 and J is TRBJ2-7; D call uncertain. V lost 5 bases, J lost 2 bases, and 4 bases lay in between. The CDR3 runs to 11 residues. Germline V CDR1 and CDR2: MNHEY, SMNVEV (reference sequence). CDR3 amino acids: CASSTTYEQYF. Here the CDR3 DNA reads TGTGCCAGCAGTACAACCTACGAGCAGTACTTC.

The chain recombines TRBV5-1 with TRBJ2-5; TRBD1 matches 7 bases. In germline, CDR1 is SGHRS, CDR2 YFSETQ. Trimming removed 2 bases from V and 2 bases from J; junction bases left unmatched: 3. This CDR3 contains 14 residues. CDR3: CASSLTGVQETQYF. Here the CDR3 DNA reads TGCGCCAGCAGCTTAACAGGGGTACAAGAGACCCAGTACTTC. Full variable domain (outside the CDR3, taken from reference TRBV5-1 and TRBJ2-5): KAGVTQTPRYLIKTRGQQVTLSCSPISGHRSVSWYQQTPGQGLQFLFEYFSETQRNKGNFPGRFSGRQFSNSRSEMNVSTLELGDSALYLCASSLTGVQETQYFGPGTRLLVL.

The genes are TRBV2 and TRBJ2-7; D may be TRBD2 (5 bases). The ends were cut back, 1 base at V and 2 bases at J, with 15 bases in the middle. This CDR3 is 16 amino acids long. Germline V gene data show CDR1 as SNHLY and CDR2 as FYNNEI. The CDR3 region has the DNA TGTGCCAGCAGTGAAGGAGAAGTGGGAGCTACCTACGAGCAGTACTTC. Translated: CASSEGEVGATYEQYF.

V and J are TRBV28 and TRBJ2-5, with 12 bases identical to TRBD2. The CDR3 has 17 residues. Germline V CDR1 and CDR2: MDHEN, SYDVKM. Trimming at V came to 5 bases and at J to 2 bases, leaving 9 bases not matched to a gene. The CDR3 DNA is TGTGCCAGCAGTGGGGGGGTACTAGCGGGAGGTCAAGAGACCCAGTACTTC. It codes for CASSGGVLAGGQETQYF.

The CDR3 region has the DNA TGCGCCAGCAGCTTGTCAGAGAACACTGAAGCTTTCTTT. It is translated as CASSLSENTEAFF. The rearrangement links TRBV5-1 to TRBJ1-1; unclear D gene. CDR3 length: 13 residues. Germline V gene sequence: CDR1 SGHRS, CDR2 YFSETQ. Trimming shortened V by 1 base and J by 1 base, and 5 bases separated the two germline ends.

CDR3 bases: TGTGCCATCAGTGAGTCGGACCGGGGGTCTCATGACGAGCAGTACTTC. Protein product: CAISESDRGSHDEQYF. This chain links TRBV10-3 with TRBJ2-7; D might be TRBD2 (6 bases). The CDR3 runs 16 residues. The germline V and J ends were trimmed by 0 bases and 5 bases, with 17 bases remaining between them. Germline V gene lookup returns CDR1 ENHRY and CDR2 SYGVKD.

This clone has just one count. The chain recombines TRBV25-1 with TRBJ1-1, with D tentatively TRBD1 (6 bases). The CDR3 covers 16 residues. CDR1 and CDR2 from the germline V gene are MGHDK and SYGVNS. V was cut by 3 bases and J by 6 bases, with 20 bases left in between. The DNA of the CDR3 is TGTGCCAGCAGTGACCGCCCACTGGGGGCGACCGCTGAAGCTTTCTTT. Encoded protein: CASSDRPLGATAEAFF.

This rearrangement joins TRBV2 to TRBJ2-3; possible D gene TRBD1, 5 bases. V was cut by 4 bases and J by 1 base, with 12 bases left in between. CDR1 is SNHLY and CDR2 is FYNNEI in the germline V gene. The CDR3 is made up of 15 amino acids. The CDR3 sequence: CASSGQGVGTDTQYF. The CDR3 coding sequence is TGTGCCAGCAGTGGGCAGGGTGTGGGCACAGATACGCAGTATTTT. The full variable domain, completed using reference TRBV2 and TRBJ2-3, is EPEVTQTPSHQVTQMGQEVILRCVPISNHLYFYWYRQILGQKVEFLVSFYNNEISEKSEIFDDQFSVERPDGSNFTLKIRSTKLEDSAMYFCASSGQGVGTDTQYFGPGTRLTVL.

This clone is medium-sized (0.01 to 0.1%) by share. The gene calls are TRBV2 and TRBJ2-1, with D maybe TRBD2 (5 bases). This CDR3 is 12 amino acids long. Trimming stripped 5 bases from V and 10 bases from J, with 12 bases between. Germline values: CDR1 SNHLY, CDR2 FYNNEI. CDR3 loop: CASSTYTGEQFF. The CDR3 DNA reads TGTGCCAGCAGTACTTATACGGGGGAGCAGTTCTTC.

The chain recombines TRBV23-1 with TRBJ2-3; 10 nucleotides align to TRBD2. TRBV23-1 is an ORF; its function is uncertain. The V segment lost 6 bases and the J segment 2 bases; nucleotides outside the gene matches: 5. The CDR3 extends over 15 amino acids. Here the CDR3 reads CASRRAGGITDTQYF. CDR3 nucleotide sequence: TGCGCCAGCAGAAGAGCGGGGGGGATCACAGATACGCAGTATTTT.

The gene calls are TRBV11-3 and TRBJ2-2, with a weak D call TRBD2 (5 bases). CDR1 is SGHNT, CDR2 YENEEA, per germline. V lost 5 bases, J lost 4 bases, and 11 bases lay in between. The CDR3 extends over 14 amino acids. Here the CDR3 reads CASSPRDATGELFF. The CDR3 DNA follows: TGTGCCAGCAGCCCCCGGGATGCCACCGGGGAGCTGTTTTTT.

The chain links TRBV20-1 to TRBJ2-1; 13 bases match TRBD2. The J segment lost 2 bases and the V segment lost 3 bases, leaving 13 bases of the junction unmatched. This CDR3 spans 19 amino acids. The germline V gene encodes CDR1 DFQATT and CDR2 SNEGSKA (reference sequence). The CDR3 protein is CSASGMGLAGLITYNEQFF. The DNA for the CDR3 is TGCAGTGCTAGTGGAATGGGACTAGCGGGGCTTATTACCTACAATGAGCAGTTCTTC.

The chain joins TRBV6-6 to TRBJ2-5, with TRBD1 matching over 7 bases. This CDR3 region has 15 residues. The ends lost 5 bases at V and 1 base at J; junction bases unmatched: 7. Germline assignment: CDR1 MNHNY and CDR2 SVGAGI (reference sequence). The DNA of the CDR3 is TGTGCCAGCAGTGAGGACAGGCAGCCCCAAGAGACCCAGTACTTC. It is translated as CASSEDRQPQETQYF.